This TCR beta chain appears in the sequencing data of a study of cytomegalovirus exposure and HLA in healthy donors. The PCR used 60 Vbeta and 13 Jbeta primers. Clones were sequenced by immunoSEQ multiplex PCR, and TCRdb holds only the in-frame ones, with some missing. The sample comprises some 120,000 clones, 60% to 80% of which are singletons, and around 4% rests with the top ten. As concerns this clone: Antigen specificity is unknown.

Broader study findings: Association of a missense DCLRE1C variant with TCR beta V- and J-gene trimming was reported in a later analysis. HLA alleles showed associations with 15,000 to 20,000 TCR beta sequences in a later analysis, at a 0.05 false discovery rate.

The length of the CDR3 is 13 residues. In germline, CDR1 is SGHAT, CDR2 FQNNGV. V shed 4 bases and J shed 2 bases, with 6 bases lying between them. The chain has TRBV11-2 and TRBJ1-3; possibly TRBD1 for D (6 bases). What was sequenced was PBMCs. This receptor was obtained from a young man in good health and CMV-seronegative. The CDR3 loop is CASSWDTGNTIYF. For the CDR3, the DNA is TGTGCCAGCAGCTGGGACACTGGAAACACCATATATTTT.